The clone carrying this T cell receptor beta chain was found a few times. What it binds is unknown. This record belongs to a study of cytomegalovirus exposure and HLA in healthy donors. Study-level background: T cells numbering some 170 million yielded approximately 100 million unique TCR beta sequences in an earlier analysis. Study results and limitations: An analysis done earlier found most TCR beta V segments productive about 90% or about 30% of the time.

The PCR employed 60 Vbeta primers together with 13 Jbeta primers. Per the authors' pipeline: About 11 million of the 60 million to 90 million unique TCR beta chains counted in a later analysis were shared. Profiling relied on immunoSEQ multiplex PCR, and the TCRdb table lists in-frame clones only, not all of them. That table gives V, J and clone size, and the DNA gave D and trimming. The sample includes 54,000 or so clones, roughly 70% seen only once; the top ten take roughly a fifth. The ends were cut back, 0 bases at V and 10 bases at J, with 13 bases in the middle. Germline CDR1 reads SGDLS; CDR2 reads YYNGEE. This CDR3 is 14 amino acids long.

The receptor was derived from a woman aged 60 to 75 in good health and CMV-seropositive. V gene TRBV9 combines with J gene TRBJ1-4; possible D gene TRBD1, 6 bases. Source material: PBMCs. The CDR3 DNA follows: TGTGCCAGCAGCGTAGCTGGGGGCGGGGGAAAACTGTTTTTT. Translated, it gives CASSVAGGGGKLFF.